The 12 T cell receptor beta chains given below trace back to one sample, sequenced in a study of blood T cell repertoires in COVID-19. Libraries were prepared by immunoSEQ multiplex PCR; TCRdb keeps only in-frame clonotypes and omits some of them. The sample carries 250,000 to 350,000 clones, around 88% recorded once. Material for sequencing was peripheral blood. Every receptor here comes from a man aged 30 to 39 with acute or convalescent COVID-19.

The chain combines TRBV6-5 with TRBJ1-5; 9 bases are shared with TRBD1. V was pared by 6 bases and J by 4 bases, with 4 bases of the junction left unmatched. Germline V gene lookup returns CDR1 MNHEY and CDR2 SVGAGI. This CDR3 region has 14 residues. CDR3 loop: CASSSGTGNQPQHF. The CDR3, as DNA: TGTGCCAGCAGCTCCGGGACAGGGAATCAGCCCCAGCATTTT.

This chain joins TRBV7-9 and TRBJ2-1; the match to TRBD1 covers 10 bases. The trim removed 8 bases at V and 0 bases at J, leaving 1 base unmatched. Per the germline V gene, CDR1 is SEHNR and CDR2 is FQNEAQ (reference sequence). The CDR3 has 14 residues. CDR3 sequence reads: CASRTGGSYNEQFF. In DNA, the CDR3 is TGTGCCAGCCGGACAGGGGGCTCCTACAATGAGCAGTTCTTC.

This clone was detected only a few times. V gene TRBV7-9 combines with J gene TRBJ1-6; 7 bases map to TRBD1. J was trimmed by 8 bases and V by 4 bases; bases with no gene match: 5. This CDR3 spans 14 amino acids. From germline, CDR1 is SEHNR and CDR2 FQNEAQ (reference sequence). CDR3 coding DNA: TGTGCCAGCAGCTCCCGACAGGGAGATTCACCCCTCCACTTT. Its translation: CASSSRQGDSPLHF.

The chain has TRBV4-1 and TRBJ2-7, with 12 bases fitting TRBD1. The CDR3 runs to 16 residues. After removal of 0 bases from V and 3 bases from J, the junction contained 3 bases not matched to a gene. CDR1 is MGHRA and CDR2 is YSYEKL in the germline V gene. CDR3 nucleotide sequence: TGCGCCAGCAGCCAAGATAGGGACAGGGGGCTCTACGAGCAGTACTTC. Translating gives CASSQDRDRGLYEQYF.

The J gene is TRBJ2-5, the V gene TRBV20-1; D gene ambiguous. CDR1 and CDR2 (germline): DFQATT, SNEGSKA (reference sequence). This CDR3 is built from 11 residues. Trimming stripped 5 bases from V and 9 bases from J, with 13 bases between. The DNA of the CDR3 is TGCAGTGCTCGGAGTATCATGGCCCAGTACTTC. This translates into CSARSIMAQYF.

V and J are TRBV5-1 and TRBJ1-1; possible D gene TRBD1, 6 bases. The CDR3 length is 18 residues. The V and J ends lost 5 bases and 1 base respectively, with 24 bases between them. The germline V gene has CDR1 SGHRS and CDR2 YFSETQ. CDR3 DNA: TGCGCCAGCAGTCAGGGGTTACGGACCCAGGGCGGGAACACTGAAGCTTTCTTT. Protein sequence: CASSQGLRTQGGNTEAFF.

V is TRBV28 and J is TRBJ2-7; D gene uncertain. The length of the CDR3 is 13 residues. The V gene lost 1 base and the J gene lost 6 bases, with 10 bases spanning the gap. Germline CDR1 and CDR2: MDHEN and SYDVKM. The CDR3 coding sequence is TGTGCCAGCAGTTTATTTCGAGGCCCCGAGCAGTACTTC. This codes for CASSLFRGPEQYF. The full variable domain, rest sourced from reference TRBV28 and TRBJ2-7, is DVKVTQSSRYLVKRTGEKVFLECVQDMDHENMFWYRQDPGLGLRLIYFSYDVKMKEKGDIPEGYSVSREKKERFSLILESASTNQTSMYLCASSLFRGPEQYFGPGTRLTVT.

The V gene is TRBV5-5, the J gene TRBJ2-1; 7 bases are shared with TRBD1. CDR3 length: 13 amino acids. The germline CDR1 and CDR2 sequences are SGHKS and YYEKEE (reference sequence). V shed 0 bases, J shed 7 bases, and the junction held 1 base outside the gene matches. For the CDR3, the DNA is TGTGCCAGCAGCTTGGGCAGGGGGAATGAGCAGTTCTTC. It is translated as CASSLGRGNEQFF.

The chain links TRBV27 to TRBJ1-1, with D unclear. CDR1 and CDR2 from the germline V gene are MNHEY and SMNVEV (reference sequence). V was pared by 6 bases and J by 3 bases, with 11 bases between. This CDR3 region has 13 residues. The CDR3 loop reads CASSWKADTEAFF. For the CDR3, the DNA is TGTGCCAGCAGCTGGAAGGCGGACACTGAAGCTTTCTTT.

The rearrangement uses TRBV3-1 (or the pseudogene TRBV3-2) and TRBJ1-1, with D maybe TRBD1 (5 bases). The germline V and J ends were trimmed by 4 bases and 5 bases, with 14 bases remaining between them. The CDR3 runs 14 residues. Germline V lookup: CDR1 LGHDT, CDR2 YNNKEL (reference sequence). CDR3 region: CASSPRQGRTEAFF. The CDR3 region has the DNA TGTGCCAGCAGCCCGCGGCAGGGCCGGACTGAAGCTTTCTTT.

The CDR3 here is CASSPWAVRRRESYEQYF. CDR3 in DNA: TGTGCCAGCAGTCCTTGGGCGGTACGAAGGCGGGAGTCCTACGAGCAGTACTTC. The chain employs TRBV28 and TRBJ2-7; 7 bases align to TRBD2. V lost 5 bases, J lost 1 base, and 17 bases stayed unmatched. The CDR3 length is 18 residues. Germline V CDR1 and CDR2: MDHEN, SYDVKM.

The DNA of the CDR3 is TGTGCCAGCAGTCGGGACAGACGCACAGATACGCAGTATTTT. It is translated as CASSRDRRTDTQYF. The chain joins TRBV3-1 (or the pseudogene TRBV3-2) to TRBJ2-3, with TRBD1 matching 7 bases. There are 14 residues in the CDR3. The trim removed 6 bases at V and 1 base at J, leaving 4 bases unmatched. Germline V gene data show CDR1 as LGHDT and CDR2 as YNNKEL (reference sequence).